Listed below are T cell receptor beta chains from one sample, sequenced in a study of CD8+CD57+ T cells in acquired aplastic anemia. TCRdb re-analysed the reads in MiXCR, keeping a single row per CDR3 protein. The sample carries 150,000 or so distinct CDR3 sequences, approximately 52% recorded once. The material sequenced was sorted CD4+, CD8+, or CD8+CD57+ T cells (not recorded which) from PBMCs. These TCRs come from a human donor with aplastic anemia. The CDR3 runs from the conserved cysteine through the conserved F or W.

V	J	CDR3
TRBV2	TRBJ2-2	CASRPTGTAGELFF
TRBV29-1	TRBJ2-1	CSQEGWDEQFF
TRBV10-3	TRBJ2-7	CAISESIGFSGHEQYF
TRBV29-1	TRBJ1-3	CSAWLGQGPYSGNTIYF
TRBV5-4	TRBJ2-5	CASSGGLAGGGETQYF
TRBV5-1	TRBJ2-7	CASSLNPGTGQNEQYF
TRBV5-1	TRBJ1-1	CASSLKTRQGSRNTEAFF
TRBV19	TRBJ1-1	CASSMTAYTEAFF
TRBV24-1	TRBJ2-1	CATSDALRNEQFF
TRBV6-1	TRBJ1-1	CASRTTGVAEAFF
TRBV7-9	TRBJ1-1	CASSSGTGENTEAFF
TRBV4-2	TRBJ1-2	CASSQAGEGEDYGYTF
TRBV10-3	TRBJ2-1	CATRQLAGKPTNYNEQFF
TRBV25-1	TRBJ1-2	CASLANSDGYTF
TRBV5-5	TRBJ2-2	CASSLAGWDTGELFF
TRBV7-2	TRBJ2-5	CASSLGGVETQYF
TRBV20-1	TRBJ1-5	CSATLGGRGNQPQHF
TRBV5-6	TRBJ2-3	CASRIAPLAGTARTQYF
TRBV6-1	TRBJ2-3	CASTVGVSTDTQYF
TRBV2	TRBJ2-7	CASARDRDSYEQYF
TRBV20-1	TRBJ1-2	CSARDLQAADYGYTF
TRBV5-1	TRBJ2-7	CASSPRQGSVEQYF
TRBV15	TRBJ1-4	CATSGRTGNEKLFF
TRBV19	TRBJ2-6	CASRQGQTSGANVLTF
TRBV12-3/TRBV12-4	TRBJ2-7	CASSPLAGLSSYEQYF
TRBV29-1	TRBJ2-3	CSVDGTDTQYF
TRBV7-9	TRBJ1-1	CASSAGLTEAFF
TRBV7-8	TRBJ1-6	CASSHGTGGSPLHF
TRBV7-2	TRBJ2-7	CASSLRKVYEQYF
TRBV19	TRBJ1-1	CASRGRPPGTEAFF
TRBV2	TRBJ1-6	CASLGQGNSPLHF
TRBV5-1	TRBJ2-5	CASGLGQGQETQYF
TRBV6-1	TRBJ2-5	CASSETGLETQYF
TRBV4-1	TRBJ1-5	CASSQNEGADYQPQHF
TRBV7-9	TRBJ1-3	CASKKGTGNTIYF
TRBV6-1	TRBJ1-2	CASSGTGRDGYTF